The clone carrying this T cell receptor (beta chain) occurred once. Its antigen is currently unknown. This sample stems from a study of graft-versus-host responses after intestinal transplantation. Turning to the study itself: Multivisceral, liver-intestinal, or isolated intestinal transplants were performed in recipients.

The table came from immunoSEQ multiplex PCR; TCRdb's copy has only in-frame clones and leaves some out. The sample includes about 86,000 clones, about 87% of them seen just once. The CDR3 extends over 17 amino acids. The germline CDR1 and CDR2 sequences are SGHNT and YENEEA. The trim removed 1 base at V and 3 bases at J, leaving 11 bases unmatched. The gene calls are TRBV11-3 and TRBJ1-2, with 7 bases aligning to TRBD1. The starting material was unstimulated CD4+ T cells sorted from spleen or lymph node cells, obtained before transplant. The receptor was derived from a human donor who was the organ donor for an intestinal transplant. The CDR3 DNA is TGTGCCAGCAGCTTAGGCCGGACAGGCACCGGGGACTATGGCTACACCTTC. This encodes CASSLGRTGTGDYGYTF.